This is a list of T cell receptor beta chains from one sample in a study of blood T cell repertoires in COVID-19. The data were produced by immunoSEQ multiplex PCR, yet TCRdb's version contains in-frame clones alone and is incomplete. The data hold hundreds of thousands of clones, with approximately 90% observed a single time. Sequenced sample: peripheral blood. These receptors all stem from a man between 18 and 35 years old with COVID-19, enrolled during active disease. CDR3s include the opening cysteine and the closing phenylalanine or tryptophan. D genes are given only for firm matches. Part of the rows lack a size; the others show once, few, many or a class for expanded clones.

TRBJ2-3 TRBV18 - 15 - CASSPMARGTDTQYF TGTGCCAGCTCACCAATGGCGAGGGGGACAGATACGCAGTATTTT
TRBJ2-1 TRBV7-9 - 13 - CASSQNYNNEQFF TGTGCCAGCAGCCAAAACTATAACAATGAGCAGTTCTTC
TRBJ2-4 TRBV9 few 15 - CASSVEGRGADIQYF TGTGCCAGCAGCGTAGAGGGCAGGGGCGCGGACATTCAGTACTTC
TRBJ2-7 TRBV12-3/TRBV12-4 - 13 - CASTPSVGYEQYF TGTGCCAGCACTCCCAGCGTGGGTTACGAGCAGTACTTC
TRBJ2-2 TRBV12-3/TRBV12-4 - 12 - CATTGNTGELFF TGTGCCACCACAGGGAACACCGGGGAGCTGTTTTTT
TRBJ2-1 TRBV2 - 14 - CASTRLSSYNEQFF TGTGCCAGCACCAGACTTTCCTCCTACAATGAGCAGTTCTTC
TRBJ2-3 TRBV7-3 - 15 - CASSATSLGTDTQYF TGTGCCAGCAGTGCCACTAGCTTGGGCACAGATACGCAGTATTTT
TRBJ2-7 TRBV30 - 11 - CAWSESFEQYF TGTGCCTGGAGTGAATCTTTCGAGCAGTACTTC
TRBJ2-1 TRBV5-4 once 15 TRBD2 CASSLAGGVHNEQFF TGTGCCAGCAGCCTAGCGGGGGGAGTCCACAATGAGCAGTTCTTC
TRBJ2-1 TRBV19 - 16 TRBD2 CASSASSGGSYNEQFF TGTGCCAGTAGTGCCTCTAGCGGGGGCTCCTACAATGAGCAGTTCTTC
TRBJ2-2 TRBV5-5 - 17 TRBD2 CASSRTLGLADTGELFF TGTGCCAGCAGCCGAACACTGGGACTAGCGGACACCGGGGAGCTGTTTTTT
TRBJ1-2 TRBV7-9 few 11 - CASSLGPLFYF TGTGCCAGCAGCTTAGGCCCGCTGTTCTACTTC
TRBJ1-2 TRBV19 - 11 - CASNSRLGYTF TGTGCCAGCAATTCCCGGTTAGGCTACACCTTC
TRBJ2-7 TRBV5-4 - 17 TRBD2 CASSRGLAGALSYEQYF TGTGCCAGCAGCAGGGGACTAGCGGGAGCCCTCTCCTACGAGCAGTACTTC
TRBJ1-5 TRBV3-1/TRBV3-2 - 13 - CASSQTTGQPQHF TGTGCCAGCAGCCAGACGACGGGACAGCCCCAGCATTTT